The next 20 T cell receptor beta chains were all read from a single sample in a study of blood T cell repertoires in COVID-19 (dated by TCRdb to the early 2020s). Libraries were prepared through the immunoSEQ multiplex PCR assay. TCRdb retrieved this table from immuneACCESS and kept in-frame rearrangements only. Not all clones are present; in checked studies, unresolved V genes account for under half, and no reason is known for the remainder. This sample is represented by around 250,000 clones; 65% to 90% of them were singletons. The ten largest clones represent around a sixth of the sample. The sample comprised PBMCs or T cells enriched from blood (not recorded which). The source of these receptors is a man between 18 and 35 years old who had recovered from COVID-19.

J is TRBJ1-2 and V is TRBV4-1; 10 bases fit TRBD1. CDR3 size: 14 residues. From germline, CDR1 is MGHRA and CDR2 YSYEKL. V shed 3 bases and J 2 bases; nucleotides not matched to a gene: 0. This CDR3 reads CASSQTGGNYGYTF. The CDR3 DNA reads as TGCGCCAGCAGCCAGACAGGGGGCAACTATGGCTACACCTTC.

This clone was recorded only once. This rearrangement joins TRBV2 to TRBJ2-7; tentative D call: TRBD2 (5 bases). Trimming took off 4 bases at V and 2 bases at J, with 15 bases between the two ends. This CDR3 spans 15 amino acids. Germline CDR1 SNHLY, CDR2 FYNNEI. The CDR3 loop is CASSVSGSVPYEQYF. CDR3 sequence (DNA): TGTGCCAGCAGTGTTTCCGGTAGCGTCCCCTACGAGCAGTACTTC.

As DNA, the CDR3 is TGTGCCAGTAGTGCCTACCCAGGGTCCGGCTACACCTTC. It is translated as CASSAYPGSGYTF. The genes are TRBV19 and TRBJ1-2, with D perhaps TRBD1 (5 bases). The CDR3 totals 13 residues. Germline V CDR1 and CDR2: LNHDA, SQIVND (reference sequence). Trimming cost V 5 bases and J 8 bases, with 15 bases left between them.

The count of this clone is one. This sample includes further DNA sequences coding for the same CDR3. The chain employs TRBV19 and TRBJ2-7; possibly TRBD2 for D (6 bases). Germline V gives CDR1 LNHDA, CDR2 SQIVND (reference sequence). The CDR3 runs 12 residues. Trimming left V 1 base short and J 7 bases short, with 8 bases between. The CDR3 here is CASSIVAGEQYF. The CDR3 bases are TGTGCCAGTAGTATAGTGGCGGGGGAGCAGTACTTC.

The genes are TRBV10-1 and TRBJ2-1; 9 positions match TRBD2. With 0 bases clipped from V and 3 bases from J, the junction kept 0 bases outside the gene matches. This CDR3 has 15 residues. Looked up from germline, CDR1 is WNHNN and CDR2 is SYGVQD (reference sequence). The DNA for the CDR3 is TGCGCCAGCAGTGAGTCTAGCGGGGGCTACAATGAGCAGTTCTTC. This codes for CASSESSGGYNEQFF.

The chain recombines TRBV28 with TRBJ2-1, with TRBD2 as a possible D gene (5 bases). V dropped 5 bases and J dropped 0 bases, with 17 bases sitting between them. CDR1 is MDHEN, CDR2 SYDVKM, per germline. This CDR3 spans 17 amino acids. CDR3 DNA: TGTGCCAGCAGTCCTTCCCCCGGGGATAGCTCCTACAATGAGCAGTTCTTC. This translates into CASSPSPGDSSYNEQFF.

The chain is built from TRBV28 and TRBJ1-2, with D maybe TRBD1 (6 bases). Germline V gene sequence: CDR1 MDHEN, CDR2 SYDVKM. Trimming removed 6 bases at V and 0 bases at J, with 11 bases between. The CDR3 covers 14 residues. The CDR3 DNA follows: TGTGCCAGCAGGGAACAGGGTCCTAACTATGGCTACACCTTC. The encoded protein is CASREQGPNYGYTF.

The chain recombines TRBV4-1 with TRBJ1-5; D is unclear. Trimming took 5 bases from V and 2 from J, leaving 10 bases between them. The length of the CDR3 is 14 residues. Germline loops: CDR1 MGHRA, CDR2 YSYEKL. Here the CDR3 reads CASSAIGGNQPQHF. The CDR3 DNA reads TGCGCCAGCAGCGCCATCGGGGGCAATCAGCCCCAGCATTTT.

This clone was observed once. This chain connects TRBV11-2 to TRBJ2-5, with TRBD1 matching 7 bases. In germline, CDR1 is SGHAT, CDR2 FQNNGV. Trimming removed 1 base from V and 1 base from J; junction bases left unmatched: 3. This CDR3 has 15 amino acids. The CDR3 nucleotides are TGTGCCAGCAGCTTAGGAGGGACAGCCCAAGAGACCCAGTACTTC. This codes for CASSLGGTAQETQYF.

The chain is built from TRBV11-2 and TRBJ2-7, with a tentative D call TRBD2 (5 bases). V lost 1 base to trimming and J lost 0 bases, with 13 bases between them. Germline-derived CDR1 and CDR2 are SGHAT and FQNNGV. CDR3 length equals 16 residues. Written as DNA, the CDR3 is TGTGCCAGCAGCTTAGTAGAGGGATTAGGCTCCTACGAGCAGTACTTC. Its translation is CASSLVEGLGSYEQYF.

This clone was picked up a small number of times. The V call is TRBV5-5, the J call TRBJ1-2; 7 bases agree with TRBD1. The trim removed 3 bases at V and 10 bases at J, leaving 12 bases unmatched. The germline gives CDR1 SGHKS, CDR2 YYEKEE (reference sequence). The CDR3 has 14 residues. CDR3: CASSSPGQQADYTF. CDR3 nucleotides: TGTGCCAGCAGCTCTCCGGGACAGCAGGCGGACTACACCTTC. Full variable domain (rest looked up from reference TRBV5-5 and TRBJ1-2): DAGVTQSPTHLIKTRGQQVTLRCSPISGHKSVSWYQQVLGQGPQFIFQYYEKEERGRGNFPDRFSARQFPNYSSELNVNALLLGDSALYLCASSSPGQQADYTFGSGTRLTVV.

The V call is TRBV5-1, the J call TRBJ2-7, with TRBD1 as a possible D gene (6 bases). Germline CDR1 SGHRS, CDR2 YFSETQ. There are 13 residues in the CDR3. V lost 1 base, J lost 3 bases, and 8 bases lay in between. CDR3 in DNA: TGCGCCAGCAGCTTGTCGACAGGCTACGAGCAGTACTTC. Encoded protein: CASSLSTGYEQYF.

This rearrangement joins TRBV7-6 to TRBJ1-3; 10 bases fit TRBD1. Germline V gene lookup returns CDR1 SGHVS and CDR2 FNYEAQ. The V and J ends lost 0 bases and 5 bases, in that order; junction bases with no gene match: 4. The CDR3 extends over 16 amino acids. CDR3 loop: CASSLARQGARNTIYF. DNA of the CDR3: TGTGCCAGCAGCTTAGCCCGACAGGGGGCTAGAAACACCATATATTTT.

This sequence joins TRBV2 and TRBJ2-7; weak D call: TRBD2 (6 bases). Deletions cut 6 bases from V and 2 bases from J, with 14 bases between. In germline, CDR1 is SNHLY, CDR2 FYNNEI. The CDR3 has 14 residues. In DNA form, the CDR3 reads TGTGCCAGCAGCGCCGGGACTTCAACCTACGAGCAGTACTTC. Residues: CASSAGTSTYEQYF.

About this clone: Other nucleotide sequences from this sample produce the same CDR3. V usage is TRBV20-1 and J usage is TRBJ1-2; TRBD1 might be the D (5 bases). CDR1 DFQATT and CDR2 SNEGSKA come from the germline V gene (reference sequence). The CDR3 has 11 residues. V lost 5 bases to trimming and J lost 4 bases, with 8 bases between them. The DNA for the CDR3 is TGCAGTGCTGCAGGGTCCTATGGCTACACCTTC. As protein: CSAAGSYGYTF.

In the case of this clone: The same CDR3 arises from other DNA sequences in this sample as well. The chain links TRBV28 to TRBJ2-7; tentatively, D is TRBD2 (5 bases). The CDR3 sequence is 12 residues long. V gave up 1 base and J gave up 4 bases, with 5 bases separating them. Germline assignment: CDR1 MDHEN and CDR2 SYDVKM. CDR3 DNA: TGTGCCAGCAGTTTATCGGGGTACGAGCAGTACTTC. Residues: CASSLSGYEQYF.

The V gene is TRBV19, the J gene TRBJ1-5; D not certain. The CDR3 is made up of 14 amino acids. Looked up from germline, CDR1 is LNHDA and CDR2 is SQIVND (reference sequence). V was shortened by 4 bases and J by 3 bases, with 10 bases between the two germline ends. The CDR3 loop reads CASSRSFLNQPQHF. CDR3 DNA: TGTGCCAGTAGTAGAAGCTTTCTCAATCAGCCCCAGCATTTT.

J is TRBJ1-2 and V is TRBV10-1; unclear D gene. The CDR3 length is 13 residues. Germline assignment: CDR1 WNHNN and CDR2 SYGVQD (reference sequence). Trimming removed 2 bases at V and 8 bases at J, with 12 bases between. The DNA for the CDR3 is TGCGCCAGCAGTGAGGACAAAAGTCGCGGCTACACCTTC. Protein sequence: CASSEDKSRGYTF.

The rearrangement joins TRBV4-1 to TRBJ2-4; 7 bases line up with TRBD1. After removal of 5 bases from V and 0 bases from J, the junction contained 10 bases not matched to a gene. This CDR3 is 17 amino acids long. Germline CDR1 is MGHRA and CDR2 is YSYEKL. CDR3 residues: CASSVGTADLAKNIQYF. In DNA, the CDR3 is TGCGCCAGCAGCGTCGGGACAGCCGACCTAGCCAAAAACATTCAGTACTTC.

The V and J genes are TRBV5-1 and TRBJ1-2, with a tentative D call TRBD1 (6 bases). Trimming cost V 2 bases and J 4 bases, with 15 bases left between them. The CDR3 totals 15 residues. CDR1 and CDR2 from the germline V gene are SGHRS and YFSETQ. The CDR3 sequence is CASSLRNRVGYGYTF. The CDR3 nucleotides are TGCGCCAGCAGCTTAAGAAACAGGGTTGGCTATGGCTACACCTTC.